This T cell receptor beta chain appears in the sequencing data of a study of cytomegalovirus exposure and HLA in healthy donors. Study background: The approximately 120 validation repertoires were produced on the same platform as the 670 or so repertoires of the first cohort. This was reported in a later analysis.

Remarks on this clone: Its antigen remains unknown.

With 2 bases removed from V and 5 bases from J, the gap between germline ends came to 6 bases. Germline V gene lookup returns CDR1 SGHTA and CDR2 FQGNSA. CDR3 length: 12 residues. Method: immunoSEQ multiplex PCR; TCRdb's copy keeps in-frame clones and lacks some. Altogether about 71,000 clones are present, about 94% being singletons, with the ten largest covering around 1.5%. Findings and limits, study-wide: The classifier reportedly diagnosed cytomegalovirus status with high specificity and sensitivity. Subsequent analysis revealed that first-cohort TCR clusters tended to co-occur in the 120 validation repertoires.

Material for sequencing was PBMCs. This receptor was taken from a man between 18 and 35 years old in good health and CMV-seropositive. The chain has TRBV7-2 and TRBJ2-5; maybe TRBD1 (5 bases). The DNA for the CDR3 is TGTGCCAGCAGCTTAAAGGGGGAGACCCAGTACTTC. It yields the protein CASSLKGETQYF. Together with reference TRBV7-2 and TRBJ2-5, the CDR3 gives the full variable domain: GAGVSQSPSNKVTEKGKDVELRCDPISGHTALYWYRQSLGQGLEFLIYFQGNSAPDKSGLPSDRFSAERTGGSVSTLTIQRTQQEDSAVYLCASSLKGETQYFGPGTRLLVL.